Shown below are 11 T cell receptor beta chains from a single sample sequenced in a study of early T cells in non-severe SARS-CoV-2 infection. Each CDR3 protein is one row after TCRdb ran MiXCR on the 5' RACE reads. The sample yields tens of thousands of distinct CDR3 sequences, roughly 8% seen once. Sample: whole blood, taken at baseline. Receptor source: an adult who was a healthcare worker with PCR-confirmed SARS-CoV-2 infection or an uninfected control (not recorded which).

This clonotype was picked up a small number of times. One junction end disagrees with the germline gene, perhaps due to a read error. The rearrangement joins TRBV12-3 or TRBV12-4 to TRBJ2-3, with TRBD2 matching 10 bases. There are 14 residues in the CDR3. CDR3 bases: TGTGCCAGCAGTCTAGCGGGAGACCGAGATACGCAGTATTTT. Translation: CASSLAGDRDTQYF.

This clonotype was seen ten or more times. The gene calls are TRBV4-1 and TRBJ2-7; 8 bases align to TRBD1. Germline assignment: CDR1 MGHRA and CDR2 YSYEKL. With 4 bases clipped from V and 2 bases from J, the junction kept 4 bases outside the gene matches. The CDR3 sequence is 14 residues long. The CDR3 DNA reads TGCGCCAGCAGCCCCGGACAGGGAACCTACGAGCAGTACTTC. It codes for CASSPGQGTYEQYF.

This chain connects TRBV25-1 to TRBJ2-2; 7 nucleotides match TRBD1. Per the germline V gene, CDR1 is MGHDK and CDR2 is SYGVNS. CDR3 length equals 17 residues. V shed 4 bases, J shed 4 bases, and the junction held 12 bases outside the gene matches. The chain's CDR3 is CASSALQGLGTTGELFF. The CDR3 DNA follows: TGTGCCAGCAGTGCCTTACAGGGGCTGGGGACCACCGGGGAGCTGTTTTTT.

Note on this clonotype: Possible read error: a much larger clone is one base away. The chain recombines TRBV28 with TRBJ2-4, with D perhaps TRBD1 (6 bases). V lost 10 bases and J lost 4, with 17 bases in between. Germline CDR1 MDHEN, CDR2 SYDVKM. The length of the CDR3 is 14 residues. CDR3 coding DNA: TGTGCCAACAGGGCAGGGACGGTGAAAAACATTCAGTACTTC. Protein product: CANRAGTVKNIQYF.

This clonotype was picked up a small number of times. The rearrangement joins TRBV30 to TRBJ2-2; D gene uncertain. Germline CDR1 and CDR2: GTSNPN and SVGIG (reference sequence). V lost 0 bases and J 2 bases, leaving 1 base between the germline ends. The CDR3 has 12 residues. CDR3 protein: CAWSVNTGELFF. CDR3 DNA: TGTGCCTGGAGTGTAAACACCGGGGAGCTGTTTTTT.

The rearrangement joins TRBV5-3 to TRBJ2-1; D is possibly TRBD2 (5 bases). TRBV5-3 is placed among ORFs of uncertain function. This CDR3 is 16 amino acids long. The germline V and J ends were trimmed by 4 bases and 6 bases, with 20 bases remaining between them. The CDR3 region is CARSPVAGWVRNEQFF. DNA of the CDR3: TGTGCCAGAAGCCCAGTTGCGGGTTGGGTCCGCAATGAGCAGTTCTTC.

In this sample, this clonotype turned up many times. The rearrangement joins TRBV28 to TRBJ1-2, with TRBD1 matching over 10 bases. The length of the CDR3 is 12 residues. The J segment lost 14 bases and the V segment lost 2 bases, leaving 5 bases of the junction unmatched. Germline CDR1 MDHEN, CDR2 SYDVKM. CDR3 nucleotide sequence: TGTGCCAGCAGTTTAGGCCGGGACAGGGGAACCTTC. Protein sequence: CASSLGRDRGTF.

This clonotype was observed a few times. The rearrangement joins TRBV7-9 to TRBJ2-3, with 7 bases aligning to TRBD2. J lost 6 bases, V lost 3 bases, and 12 bases had no gene match. CDR1 is SEHNR and CDR2 is FQNEAQ in the germline V gene (reference sequence). This CDR3 has 16 amino acids. CDR3 sequence (DNA): TGTGCCAGCAGCTTTATCAGCGGGAAGCTGTACGATACGCAGTATTTT. Its translation: CASSFISGKLYDTQYF.

This clonotype appeared many times. The chain recombines TRBV10-3 with TRBJ2-1; D is possibly TRBD2 (7 bases). This CDR3 spans 15 amino acids. Trimming took off 10 bases at V and 4 bases at J, with 20 bases between the two ends. Per the germline V gene, CDR1 is ENHRY and CDR2 is SYGVKD. The CDR3 DNA reads as TGTGCCACTGAGGGGGAGGGAGGTGCGTACAATGAGCAGTTCTTC. Protein product: CATEGEGGAYNEQFF.

V gene TRBV4-1 combines with J gene TRBJ2-5; 8 bases align to TRBD2. The CDR3 spans 16 residues. V dropped 5 bases and J dropped 5; count of bases not matched to a gene: 13. Germline V CDR1 and CDR2: MGHRA, YSYEKL. The chain's CDR3 is CASSANLAGRGETQYF. CDR3 nucleotide sequence: TGCGCCAGCAGCGCTAACTTAGCGGGAAGGGGTGAGACCCAGTACTTC.

Many counts were recorded for this clonotype. This chain connects TRBV27 to TRBJ2-1, with D unclear. Germline V gene lookup returns CDR1 MNHEY and CDR2 SMNVEV (reference sequence). V shed 0 bases and J shed 4 bases, with 13 bases lying between them. The CDR3 loop spans 16 amino acids. CDR3 region: CASSLSFIGAYNEQFF. Here the CDR3 DNA reads TGTGCCAGCAGTTTATCATTTATCGGAGCATACAATGAGCAGTTCTTC.